The 8 T cell receptor beta chains in this list originate from one sample, sequenced in a study of T cells in Graves' hyperthyroidism and ophthalmopathy (dated by TCRdb to the late 2010s). Library creation used multiplex PCR. Sequenced on an Illumina HiSeq 2000. The TCR beta CDR3 regions were amplified from RNA transcripts. The TCR CDR3 was subjected to a first round of RT-PCR using the HTBI primer set and the Qiagen OneStep RT-PCR kit. The public reads were run again by TCRdb, first through fastp at Q25 and then through MiXCR, and only productive beta chains were kept. Rows with a matching CDR3 protein are joined into one entry that keeps the most common DNA and genes. The sample table records fewer than 400,000 distinct CDR3 sequences; 11% to 15% of these occur just once. The ten largest clones represent 25% to 30% of the sample. Specimen: blood. These receptors all come from a man aged 50-59 years with Graves' ophthalmopathy.

This clonotype occurred many times. The chain carries TRBV12-3 or TRBV12-4 and TRBJ1-2, with D possibly being TRBD1 (6 bases). CDR3 length: 13 amino acids. Trimming took 5 bases from V and 5 from J, leaving 12 bases between them. In DNA, the CDR3 is TGTGCCAGCAGTCCCACAGGGCGGTATGGCTACACCTTC. Its translation: CASSPTGRYGYTF.

The V call is TRBV6-1, the J call TRBJ1-5; no reliable D call. The CDR3 extends over 14 amino acids. CDR1 is MNHNS and CDR2 is SASEGT in the germline V gene. V lost 4 bases, J lost 2 bases, and 9 bases lay in between. The CDR3 DNA is TGTGCCAGCAGTGCGCTCGGGGGCAATCAGCCCCAGCATTTT. Protein: CASSALGGNQPQHF.

This clonotype was observed at least ten times. V gene TRBV20-1 combines with J gene TRBJ2-3; D possibly corresponds to TRBD2 (6 bases). The CDR3 has 15 residues. Germline V gene lookup returns CDR1 DFQATT and CDR2 SNEGSKA (reference sequence). V was trimmed by 4 bases and J by 3 bases, leaving 17 bases between them. The DNA of the CDR3 is TGCAGTGCTAAGCCCGCGCGCGGGACGACAGATACGCAGTATTTT. Its protein product is CSAKPARGTTDTQYF.

Many counts were recorded for this clonotype. CDR3 loop: CAAGVTANTGELFF. The CDR3 nucleotides read TGTGCCGCGGGCGTGACAGCTAACACCGGGGAGCTGTTTTTT. The chain uses TRBV6-1 and TRBJ2-2; D is tentatively TRBD1 or TRBD2 (5 bases each). V was shortened by 11 bases and J by 2 bases, with 15 bases between the two germline ends. There are 14 residues in the CDR3. Germline CDR1 MNHNS, CDR2 SASEGT.

Remarks on this clonotype: Its ends do not fully match the called genes, so a read error is possible. The chain recombines TRBV5-1 with TRBJ1-5; 10 nucleotides match TRBD1. CDR3 length: 19 residues. Germline V gene sequence: CDR1 SGHRS, CDR2 YFSETQ. The CDR3 spells CASSVDPRTGGHLGQPQHF. In DNA form, the CDR3 reads TGTGCCAGCAGCGTAGATCCCAGGACAGGGGGGCATTTAGGTCAGCCCCAGCATTTT.

This rearrangement joins TRBV6-1 to TRBJ2-5; 9 nucleotides agree with TRBD1. The CDR3 extends over 14 amino acids. V lost 6 bases, J lost 5 bases, and 7 bases stayed unmatched. CDR1 and CDR2 from the germline V gene are MNHNS and SASEGT. The CDR3 spells CASREQGAGETQYF. The DNA for the CDR3 is TGTGCCAGCAGAGAACAGGGGGCCGGGGAGACCCAGTACTTC.

This rearrangement joins TRBV12-3 or TRBV12-4 to TRBJ2-1; TRBD2 agrees at 10 bases. The CDR3 has 14 residues. The V gene end was trimmed by 9 bases and the J gene end by 4 bases; junction bases not matched to a gene: 6. The CDR3 sequence: CASGPSGSYNEQFF. The CDR3 region has the DNA TGTGCCAGTGGTCCTAGCGGGAGTTACAATGAGCAGTTCTTC.

This clonotype was seen many times. The gene calls are TRBV20-1 and TRBJ1-5, with 10 bases aligning to TRBD1. Trimming at V came to 6 bases and at J to 3 bases, leaving 5 bases not matched to a gene. CDR3 length: 14 amino acids. Germline values: CDR1 DFQATT, CDR2 SNEGSKA (reference sequence). CDR3 sequence (DNA): TGCAGTGCGGACAGACAGGGGGCCAATCAGCCCCAGCATTTT. Its protein is CSADRQGANQPQHF.